This is a list of T cell receptor beta chains from one sample in a study. TCRdb analysed the RT-PCR reads with MiXCR anew, one entry per CDR3 protein. Among about 680,000 distinct CDR3 sequences, 11% to 15% were seen once, and the ten largest hold roughly 3.6%. Sequencing used memory CD4+ T cells from blood. The receptor set was obtained from a female donor in good health, serving as a healthy control. The CDR3 runs from the conserved cysteine through the conserved F or W. A D gene is named only where the DNA matches it firmly. A clone size is listed for some rows: how often the clone was seen (once, few, many), or a class if it is expanded.

v_gene	j_gene	d_gene	abundance	CDR3aa	CDR3nt
TRBV20-1	TRBJ2-5	NA	few	CSAALGSVEETQYF	TGCAGTGCTGCCTTGGGTAGCGTAGAAGAGACCCAGTACTTC
TRBV4-3	TRBJ2-7	NA	few	CASSRTRSSSSYEQYF	TGCGCCAGCAGCCGAACCCGTAGCTCAAGCTCCTACGAGCAGTACTTC
TRBV5-5	TRBJ2-7	TRBD1	NA	CASSPLTGGFYEQYF	TGTGCCAGCAGCCCACTGACAGGGGGCTTCTACGAGCAGTACTTC
TRBV9	TRBJ1-3	NA	few	CASSPSGDFRYSGNTIYF	TGTGCCAGCAGCCCCTCAGGAGATTTTCGGTACTCTGGAAACACCATATATTTT
TRBV20-1	TRBJ2-5	TRBD2	few	CSARRGTHQETQYF	TGCAGTGCTAGGCGGGGGACTCACCAAGAGACCCAGTACTTC
TRBV3-1	TRBJ2-5	NA	NA	CASDGPGTQYF	TGTGCCAGCGACGGTCCGGGGACCCAGTACTTC
TRBV27	TRBJ1-4	NA	NA	CASSSRSEEKLFF	TGTGCCAGCAGTAGTAGGTCGGAAGAAAAACTGTTTTTT
TRBV4-3	TRBJ1-1	TRBD1	few	CASSRSTGGPEAFF	TGCGCCAGCAGCCGGTCGACAGGGGGTCCTGAAGCTTTCTTT
TRBV7-9	TRBJ2-7	NA	NA	CASNPHAGEQYF	TGTGCCAGCAACCCCCATGCCGGGGAGCAGTACTTC
TRBV29-1	TRBJ2-2	TRBD1	few	CSVEVFGDSSNTGELFF	TGCAGCGTTGAAGTCTTCGGGGACAGTTCGAACACCGGGGAGCTGTTTTTT
TRBV10-3	TRBJ1-3	NA	many	CAISEGVSGNTIYF	TGTGCCATCAGTGAGGGGGTCTCTGGAAACACCATATATTTT
TRBV7-2	TRBJ2-7	TRBD2	many	CASSWTSGTYEQYF	TGTGCCAGCAGCTGGACTAGCGGGACCTACGAGCAGTACTTC
TRBV12-3/TRBV12-4	TRBJ2-7	NA	many	CASSPSGQGYEQYF	TGTGCCAGCAGTCCCTCGGGGCAGGGCTACGAGCAGTACTTC
TRBV19	TRBJ1-2	NA	NA	CASSPSDTGSYGYTF	TGTGCCAGTAGCCCCAGCGATACAGGGAGCTATGGCTACACCTTC
TRBV5-1	TRBJ2-3	NA	few	CASSLASSSTDTQYF	TGCGCCAGCAGCCTAGCGAGTTCTAGCACAGATACGCAGTATTTT
TRBV7-2	TRBJ2-3	TRBD2	many	CASSRTSASDTQYF	TGTGCCAGCAGCAGGACTAGCGCCTCAGATACGCAGTATTTT
TRBV20-1	TRBJ2-7	TRBD2	NA	CSAFPGLDYEQYF	TGCAGTGCTTTTCCGGGACTAGACTACGAGCAGTACTTC
TRBV6-5	TRBJ2-1	NA	many	CASSKGSLSYNEQFF	TGTGCCAGCAGCAAGGGGAGCCTCTCCTACAATGAGCAGTTCTTC
TRBV15	TRBJ2-5	TRBD2	many	CATSRDLERGEETQYF	TGTGCCACCAGCAGAGACCTAGAGCGGGGGGAAGAGACCCAGTACTTC
TRBV7-8	TRBJ1-5	NA	NA	CASSRRGGTDNQPQHF	TGTGCCAGCAGTCGTCGGGGGGGGACGGATAATCAGCCCCAGCATTTT
TRBV7-2	TRBJ2-3	TRBD1	NA	CASSSYGQGLGDTQYF	TGTGCCAGCAGCTCCTACGGACAGGGGCTCGGGGATACGCAGTATTTT
TRBV20-1	TRBJ2-5	TRBD1	many	CSARITGTDLETQYF	TGCAGTGCCAGAATTACCGGGACAGACTTAGAGACCCAGTACTTC
TRBV6-2/TRBV6-3	TRBJ2-3	NA	many	CASRRDRTDTQYF	TGTGCCAGCAGGAGGGACCGCACAGATACGCAGTATTTT
TRBV6-1	TRBJ1-1	TRBD1	many	CAGAGGRTEAFF	TGTGCCGGAGCAGGGGGGCGAACTGAAGCTTTCTTT
TRBV5-1	TRBJ1-2	NA	many	CASRKDYGYTF	TGCGCCAGCAGGAAGGACTATGGCTACACCTTC
TRBV6-6	TRBJ1-4	TRBD1	many	CASSLTGTGGGKLFF	TGTGCCAGCAGCCTCACCGGGACAGGGGGCGGAAAACTGTTTTTT
TRBV5-6	TRBJ1-4	TRBD1	NA	CASSWTGGKLFF	TGTGCCAGCAGCTGGACAGGGGGAAAACTGTTTTTT